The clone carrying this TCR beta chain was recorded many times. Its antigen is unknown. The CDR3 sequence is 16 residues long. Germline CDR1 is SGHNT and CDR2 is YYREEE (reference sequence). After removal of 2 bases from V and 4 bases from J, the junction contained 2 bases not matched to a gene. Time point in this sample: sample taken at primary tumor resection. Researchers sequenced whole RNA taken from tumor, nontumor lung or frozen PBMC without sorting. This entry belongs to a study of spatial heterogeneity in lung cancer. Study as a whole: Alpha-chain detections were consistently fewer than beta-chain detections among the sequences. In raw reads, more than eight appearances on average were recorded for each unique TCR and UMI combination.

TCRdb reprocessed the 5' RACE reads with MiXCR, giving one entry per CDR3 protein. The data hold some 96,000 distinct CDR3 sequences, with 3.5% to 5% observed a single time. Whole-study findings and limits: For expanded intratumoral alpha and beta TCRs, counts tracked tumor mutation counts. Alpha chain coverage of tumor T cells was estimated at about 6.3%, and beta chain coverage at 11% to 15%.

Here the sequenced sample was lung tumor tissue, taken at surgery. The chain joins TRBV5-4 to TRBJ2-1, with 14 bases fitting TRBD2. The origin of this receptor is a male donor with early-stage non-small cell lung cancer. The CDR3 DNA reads TGTGCCAGCAGCTTCAGGACTAGCGGGGGGTACAATGAGCAGTTCTTC. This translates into CASSFRTSGGYNEQFF.